A single TCR beta chain is shown here with its context. The antigen it recognizes is unknown. No clone much larger than this one lies a single base away; base qualities are absent. V has 6 bases trimmed and J has 2 bases trimmed; junction bases matching no gene number 9. For CDR1 and CDR2, the germline V gene (reference sequence) lists MNHEY and SMNVEV. The CDR3 starts with the cysteine, ends with the phenylalanine, and has 16 residues. Only the CDR3 DNA is retained, 48 bases long and in frame from the first base. The sequencer was an Illumina NovaSeq 6000. TCRalpha and TCRbeta cDNA libraries were constructed by 5'RACE with constant-segment primers, with sample barcodes and unique molecular identifiers being introduced. RNA was extracted from every sample with Trizol reagent. The libraries were amplified in two PCR steps, and the second step added a second sample barcode and Illumina TruSeq adapters. The libraries were sequenced on an Illumina NovaSeq using 2 x 150 bp paired-end reads. Per the original workflow: The reads were demultiplexed and collapsed into UMI-guided consensus sequences using migec v1.2.7. With mixcr v2.1.11, UMI consensuses were aligned to TRA and TRB V and J templates and assembled into clonotypes. A clonotype was counted as expanded or contracted only if both edgeR and NoisET called the change significant, with noise models trained on biological replicates. For edgeR calls, a false discovery rate-adjusted p below 0.01 and a log2 fold-change threshold of 1 were applied. PCA with hierarchical clustering of max-normalized trajectories of the 1000 most abundant clonotypes was used as exploratory dynamics analysis. Each responding clone was given a CD4 or CD8 phenotype based on the CD4+ and CD8+ repertoires, which had been sequenced separately. TCRdb reworked the public reads: Q25 trimming with fastp, MiXCR clone assembly, productive beta chains retained. Rows with a matching CDR3 protein are joined into one entry that keeps the most common DNA and genes. Here the V and J calls rest on TCRdb's processing, not on the authors' analysis. The sample table records nearly 40,000 distinct CDR3 sequences; 6% to 6.5% of these occur just once. In total, the top ten clones hold under 0.95% of the sample.

The sample comes from a study of T-cell memory formation after mild COVID-19 (TCRdb year 2021). At the level of the whole study: TCR sequence clusters from the two donors were found to be largely donor specific. In a couple of donors, T-cell clones that expanded and contracted after mild COVID-19 were followed by sequencing TCRalpha and TCRbeta repertoires longitudinally. The cohort was made up of two young adult volunteers, one female and one male, who were previously healthy. Study-level results and caveats: From day 15 to 85, contracting clones showed balanced CD4/CD8 phenotypes, whereas a second wave of clones that expanded from day 15 to 37 leaned towards CD4+. Contracting CD4+ clones appeared mostly in the CM and EM memory subsets, whereas CD8+ clones were enriched in EMRA. Some responding clones were detected in pre-infection memory, suggesting pre-existing cross-reactive memory T cells joined the SARS-CoV-2 response. SARS-CoV-2 specificity was not confirmed for the second-wave clones peaking on day 37. The study included only a couple of mild cases, and larger cohorts that include severe cases with pre-infection samples were judged to be necessary.

Ficoll-Paque density gradient centrifugation was the method used to isolate PBMCs. This chain is built from TRBV27 and TRBJ1-4; 7 bases in between match TRBD1. The origin of this receptor is an adult who had mild COVID-19 (a few samples of this study predate the infection). The sample titles of this study are shuffled in the database, so cell type and time point are left out. Sequenced input: PBMCs or a T cell subset sorted from them (not recorded which). The CDR3 protein: CASRRGGGGTNEKLFF. The nucleotides are TGTGCCAGCAGAAGAGGAGGGGGCGGCACTAATGAAAAACTGTTTTTT. This CDR3, with the reference TRBV27 and TRBJ1-4 proteins standing in past its ends, gives the full variable domain EAQVTQNPRYLITVTGKKLTVTCSQNMNHEYMSWYRQDPGLGLRQIYYSMNVEVTDKGDVPEGYKVSRKEKRNFPLILESPSPNQTSLYFCASRRGGGGTNEKLFFGSGTQLSVL.